This TCR beta chain was sequenced during a study of metastatic and nonmetastatic thyroid tumors. Every patient was untreated before thyroid surgery. MiXCR reprocessed the PCR reads for TCRdb. The sample shows some 40,000 clones, 20% to 30% of them seen only once. CDR1 is SGHAT, CDR2 FQNNGV, per germline. Trimming removed 4 bases from V and 6 bases from J; junction bases left unmatched: 10. CDR3 length: 17 residues. The sequence was collected from a female donor with papillary thyroid cancer or a benign thyroid nodule (not recorded which). Some clones in this sample may be carry-over from other donors' samples. The chain has TRBV11-2 and TRBJ2-2, with 11 positions matching TRBD2. Sequenced input: tumor tissue. DNA of the CDR3: TGTGCCAGCAGCTCTTGGTTACTAGCGGGAGTCTCCGGGGAGCTGTTTTTT. Translated, it gives CASSSWLLAGVSGELFF.